Sequencing of this T cell receptor beta chain was carried out in a study of early T cells in non-severe SARS-CoV-2 infection. Whole-study context: Sequencing used unsorted whole-blood bulk RNA, so chains lack pairing. The study's findings and limits: Clonotype matching in VDJdb favored anti-spike CD8 responses and did not capture private and CD4 specificities.

This CDR3 contains 12 residues. Germline V gene lookup returns CDR1 LNHDA and CDR2 SQIVND (reference sequence). Trimming took off 4 bases at V and 3 bases at J, with 7 bases between the two ends. As regards this clonotype: Its specificity is unknown.

Individual cDNA molecules received unique molecular identifiers during library preparation. TCRdb independently ran MiXCR on the 5' RACE reads; one entry per CDR3 protein. The sample lists approximately 52,000 distinct CDR3 sequences, about 8.2% occurring once. Sequenced: whole blood. V usage is TRBV19 and J usage is TRBJ2-7; D is ambiguous. This receptor was obtained from an adult who was a healthcare worker with PCR-confirmed SARS-CoV-2 infection or an uninfected control (not recorded which). The CDR3 sequence is CASSRDFYEQYF. The DNA of the CDR3 is TGTGCCAGTAGTAGGGATTTCTACGAGCAGTACTTC.